These 6 T cell receptor beta chains share one sample of origin, sequenced in a study of shared clonotypes between healthy human individuals. Using immunoSEQ multiplex PCR, the repertoire was profiled, and TCRdb retains in-frame clones only, with some absent. The sample shows approximately 2.5 million clones, approximately 94% of them seen only once. Source material: naive CD4+ T cells from PBMCs. Subset in this sample: CD45RA+ positively selected. These receptors all come from a man between 18 and 35 years old in good health. Some clones in this sample may be carry-over from other donors' samples.

Remarks on this clone: Other DNA sequences in this specimen translate into the identical CDR3. This sequence joins TRBV9 and TRBJ2-1; the match to TRBD2 covers 11 bases. V lost 4 bases to trimming and J lost 4 bases; unmatched junction nucleotides: 7. Germline CDR1 reads SGDLS; CDR2 reads YYNGEE. This CDR3 is built from 16 residues. CDR3 sequence: CASSPTGTSGYNEQFF. DNA of the CDR3: TGTGCCAGCAGCCCTACCGGGACTAGCGGATACAATGAGCAGTTCTTC.

This rearrangement joins TRBV7-9 to TRBJ2-7; 9 positions agree with TRBD2. The CDR3 has 14 amino acids. Looked up from germline, CDR1 is SEHNR and CDR2 is FQNEAQ (reference sequence). The V segment lost 5 bases and the J segment 2 bases; nucleotides outside the gene matches: 4. The CDR3 is CASSRAGGPYEQYF. The CDR3 DNA follows: TGTGCCAGCAGCCGTGCGGGAGGGCCCTACGAGCAGTACTTC.

V usage is TRBV9 and J usage is TRBJ2-5, with D perhaps matching TRBD1 or TRBD2 (7 bases each). From germline, CDR1 is SGDLS and CDR2 YYNGEE. V lost 0 bases and J 5 bases, leaving 20 bases between the germline ends. The CDR3 spans 17 residues. The CDR3 region has the DNA TGTGCCAGCAGCGTAGTAGGGAGCGGGACAGTCGGGGAGACCCAGTACTTC. Protein product: CASSVVGSGTVGETQYF.

The chain uses TRBV11-2 and TRBJ2-1, with D possibly TRBD2 on 6 matching bases. This CDR3 has 17 amino acids. The V gene's germline CDR1 is SGHAT and CDR2 FQNNGV. V was shortened by 3 bases and J by 0 bases, with 15 bases between the two germline ends. This CDR3 is CASSFDLGRSSYNEQFF. CDR3 in DNA: TGTGCCAGCAGCTTTGATCTCGGGAGAAGCTCCTACAATGAGCAGTTCTTC.

This chain links TRBV15 with TRBJ2-7; D gene unclear. CDR1 and CDR2 from the germline V gene are LNHNV and YYDKDF (reference sequence). Trimming stripped 0 bases from V and 0 bases from J, with 6 bases between. The CDR3 extends over 14 amino acids. CDR3 residues: CATSRDRLSYEQYF. CDR3 sequence (DNA): TGTGCCACCAGCAGAGATCGGCTCTCCTACGAGCAGTACTTC.

The chain recombines TRBV5-1 with TRBJ2-1; D perhaps matches TRBD1 (5 bases). CDR1 is SGHRS, CDR2 YFSETQ, per germline. Trimming took 2 bases from V and 2 from J, leaving 11 bases between them. The CDR3 contains 15 residues. CDR3: CASSFGHSTYNEQFF. The CDR3, as DNA: TGCGCCAGCAGCTTTGGACATAGCACCTACAATGAGCAGTTCTTC.